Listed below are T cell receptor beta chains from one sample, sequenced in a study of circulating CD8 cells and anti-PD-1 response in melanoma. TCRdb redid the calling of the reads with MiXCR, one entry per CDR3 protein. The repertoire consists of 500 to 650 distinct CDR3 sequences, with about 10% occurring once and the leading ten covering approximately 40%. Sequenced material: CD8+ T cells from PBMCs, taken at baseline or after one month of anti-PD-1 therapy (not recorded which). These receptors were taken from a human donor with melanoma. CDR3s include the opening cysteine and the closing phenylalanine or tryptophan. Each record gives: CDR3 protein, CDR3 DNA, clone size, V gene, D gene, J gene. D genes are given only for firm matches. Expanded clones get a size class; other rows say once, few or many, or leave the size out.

cdr3_aa: CANTRREGVEQYF
cdr3_nt: TGTGCCAATACGCGGCGGGAGGGTGTGGAGCAGTACTTC
clone_size: medium-sized
v_call: TRBV2
d_call: TRBD2
j_call: TRBJ2-7

cdr3_aa: CASSLGTGLHQPQHF
cdr3_nt: TGTGCCAGCAGCTTGGGGACAGGGTTGCATCAGCCCCAGCATTTT
clone_size: NA
v_call: TRBV5-4
d_call: TRBD1
j_call: TRBJ1-5

cdr3_aa: CASSPPRADQPQHF
cdr3_nt: TGTGCCAGCAGCCCCCCGAGGGCAGATCAGCCCCAGCATTTT
clone_size: medium-sized
v_call: TRBV6-2/TRBV6-3
d_call: NA
j_call: TRBJ1-5

cdr3_aa: CASSLVRGGDGYTF
cdr3_nt: TGTGCCAGCAGCTTAGTCCGGGGAGGCGATGGCTACACCTTC
clone_size: large
v_call: TRBV7-2
d_call: NA
j_call: TRBJ1-2

cdr3_aa: CATSDSDRGETQYF
cdr3_nt: TGTGCCACCAGTGACTCCGACAGGGGGGAGACCCAGTACTTC
clone_size: large
v_call: TRBV24-1
d_call: TRBD1
j_call: TRBJ2-5

cdr3_aa: CASSQIAGPHEQYF
cdr3_nt: TGTGCCAGCAGCCAAATCGCAGGGCCGCACGAGCAGTACTTC
clone_size: medium-sized
v_call: TRBV4-2
d_call: NA
j_call: TRBJ2-7

cdr3_aa: CASSQDLYGYGYTF
cdr3_nt: TGCGCCAGCAGCCAAGATTTGTACGGATATGGCTACACCTTC
clone_size: medium-sized
v_call: TRBV4-1
d_call: NA
j_call: TRBJ1-2

cdr3_aa: CASSGSGGNYNEQFF
cdr3_nt: TGTGCCAGCAGCGGAAGCGGGGGGAATTACAATGAGCAGTTCTTC
clone_size: medium-sized
v_call: TRBV9
d_call: TRBD2
j_call: TRBJ2-1

cdr3_aa: CATSRDRQGSQPQHF
cdr3_nt: TGTGCCACCAGCAGAGATCGGCAGGGTAGTCAGCCCCAGCATTTT
clone_size: medium-sized
v_call: TRBV15
d_call: NA
j_call: TRBJ1-5

cdr3_aa: CASSVETASGTDTQYF
cdr3_nt: TGTGCCAGCAGCGTAGAAACAGCCTCTGGCACAGATACGCAGTATTTT
clone_size: medium-sized
v_call: TRBV9
d_call: NA
j_call: TRBJ2-3

cdr3_aa: CASSPGQGAYEQYF
cdr3_nt: TGTGCCAGCAGCCCGGGACAGGGTGCCTACGAGCAGTACTTC
clone_size: large
v_call: TRBV6-5
d_call: TRBD1
j_call: TRBJ2-7

cdr3_aa: CASSLVGGGLLETQYF
cdr3_nt: TGTGCCAGCAGCTTAGTCGGCGGCGGGCTTCTGGAGACCCAGTACTTC
clone_size: medium-sized
v_call: TRBV7-2
d_call: NA
j_call: TRBJ2-5

cdr3_aa: CASSQTLGPGAQFF
cdr3_nt: TGTGCCAGCAGCCAAACTTTGGGTCCCGGTGCGCAGTTCTTC
clone_size: large
v_call: TRBV4-2
d_call: NA
j_call: TRBJ2-1

cdr3_aa: CASSLRGSNQPQHF
cdr3_nt: TGTGCCAGCAGCTTAAGAGGGAGCAATCAGCCCCAGCATTTT
clone_size: medium-sized
v_call: TRBV7-2
d_call: NA
j_call: TRBJ1-5

cdr3_aa: CASLGFGSTDTQYF
cdr3_nt: TGTGCCAGTCTGGGGTTTGGCAGCACAGATACGCAGTATTTT
clone_size: NA
v_call: TRBV28
d_call: NA
j_call: TRBJ2-3

cdr3_aa: CSVWPPAGYTF
cdr3_nt: TGCAGCGTTTGGCCCCCCGCTGGCTACACCTTC
clone_size: large
v_call: TRBV29-1
d_call: NA
j_call: TRBJ1-2

cdr3_aa: CASSLKGGAGPSSYEQYF
cdr3_nt: TGTGCCAGCAGCCTAAAAGGGGGGGCAGGGCCTAGCTCCTACGAGCAGTACTTT
clone_size: NA
v_call: TRBV27
d_call: NA
j_call: TRBJ2-7

cdr3_aa: CASSQDPGLAASSSYNEQFF
cdr3_nt: TGCGCCAGCAGCCAAGATCCGGGACTAGCGGCCTCCAGCTCCTACAATGAGCAGTTCTTC
clone_size: few
v_call: TRBV4-1
d_call: TRBD2
j_call: TRBJ2-1

cdr3_aa: CASSQEVRISGTDTQYF
cdr3_nt: TGCGCCAGCAGCCAAGAGGTTCGGATTTCAGGCACAGATACGCAGTATTTT
clone_size: medium-sized
v_call: TRBV4-3
d_call: NA
j_call: TRBJ2-3

cdr3_aa: CASSLGQHNEQFF
cdr3_nt: TGTGCCAGCAGCTTAGGACAGCACAATGAGCAGTTCTTC
clone_size: NA
v_call: TRBV7-2
d_call: NA
j_call: TRBJ2-1

cdr3_aa: CASVRHRGSSYEQYF
cdr3_nt: TGTGCCAGCGTCCGGCACAGGGGTAGCTCCTACGAGCAGTACTTC
clone_size: medium-sized
v_call: TRBV2
d_call: TRBD1
j_call: TRBJ2-7

cdr3_aa: CSARPQGAYIQYF
cdr3_nt: TGCAGTGCCAGACCCCAGGGGGCCTACATTCAGTACTTC
clone_size: NA
v_call: TRBV20-1
d_call: TRBD1
j_call: TRBJ2-4

cdr3_aa: CASSLGAGVRETQYF
cdr3_nt: TGTGCCAGCAGCTTAGGAGCGGGGGTTCGAGAGACCCAGTACTTC
clone_size: medium-sized
v_call: TRBV7-2
d_call: TRBD2
j_call: TRBJ2-5

cdr3_aa: CASSAEMNTEAFF
cdr3_nt: TGTGCCAGCAGCGCCGAGATGAACACTGAAGCTTTCTTT
clone_size: medium-sized
v_call: TRBV9
d_call: NA
j_call: TRBJ1-1

cdr3_aa: CASSFQTGYSGANVLTF
cdr3_nt: TGTGCCAGCAGCTTTCAGACAGGGTACTCTGGGGCCAACGTCCTGACTTTC
clone_size: medium-sized
v_call: TRBV5-4
d_call: TRBD1
j_call: TRBJ2-6

cdr3_aa: CSARDFKGTDTEAFF
cdr3_nt: TGCAGTGCTAGAGATTTTAAGGGGACGGACACTGAAGCTTTCTTT
clone_size: large
v_call: TRBV20-1
d_call: NA
j_call: TRBJ1-1

cdr3_aa: CSAVAGGPHEQFF
cdr3_nt: TGCAGTGCAGTAGCGGGGGGGCCCCATGAGCAGTTCTTC
clone_size: medium-sized
v_call: TRBV20-1
d_call: TRBD2
j_call: TRBJ2-1

cdr3_aa: CSAWTSGGDSETQYF
cdr3_nt: TGCAGTGCGTGGACTAGCGGGGGAGATAGCGAGACCCAGTACTTC
clone_size: medium-sized
v_call: TRBV20-1
d_call: TRBD2
j_call: TRBJ2-5

cdr3_aa: CASNLAGGYNEQFF
cdr3_nt: TGCGCCAGCAATCTGGCAGGGGGCTACAATGAGCAGTTCTTC
clone_size: medium-sized
v_call: TRBV5-1
d_call: TRBD1
j_call: TRBJ2-1

cdr3_aa: CASSLVDSTDTQYF
cdr3_nt: TGTGCCAGCAGTTTGGTGGACAGCACAGATACGCAGTATTTT
clone_size: large
v_call: TRBV28
d_call: NA
j_call: TRBJ2-3

cdr3_aa: CASSLGPGNTGELFF
cdr3_nt: TGTGCCAGCAGCTTGGGCCCAGGGAACACCGGGGAGCTGTTTTTT
clone_size: medium-sized
v_call: TRBV5-6
d_call: NA
j_call: TRBJ2-2

cdr3_aa: CASRQLGTGGSYEQYF
cdr3_nt: TGCGCCAGCAGACAACTCGGGACAGGGGGCTCCTACGAGCAGTACTTC
clone_size: large
v_call: TRBV4-1
d_call: TRBD1
j_call: TRBJ2-7

cdr3_aa: CASSDPMTGGWTEAFF
cdr3_nt: TGTGCCAGCAGTGACCCAATGACAGGGGGCTGGACTGAAGCTTTCTTT
clone_size: large
v_call: TRBV2
d_call: TRBD1
j_call: TRBJ1-1

cdr3_aa: CASSLGRVDSPLHF
cdr3_nt: TGTGCCAGCAGTTTAGGACGGGTTGATTCACCCCTCCACTTT
clone_size: medium-sized
v_call: TRBV6-6
d_call: NA
j_call: TRBJ1-6

cdr3_aa: CASSSLAGGDQETQYF
cdr3_nt: TGTGCCAGCAGCTCCCTAGCGGGGGGTGACCAAGAGACCCAGTACTTC
clone_size: hyperexpanded
v_call: TRBV5-4
d_call: TRBD2
j_call: TRBJ2-5